This entry describes one T cell receptor (beta chain). Germline V gives CDR1 SEHNR, CDR2 FQNEAQ (reference sequence). The ends were cut back, 5 bases at V and 6 bases at J, with 23 bases in the middle. The CDR3 consists of 16 residues. The entry originates in a study of OX40 agonist ivuxolimab in advanced cancers. The repertoire was sequenced with immunoSEQ multiplex PCR; TCRdb's copy has only in-frame clones and lacks some. The sample gives 65,000 to 95,000 clones, about four fifths of which show up once; around 0.76% is in the top ten. The origin of this receptor is an adult with an advanced solid tumor such as melanoma, head and neck, liver or kidney cancer. This rearrangement joins TRBV7-9 to TRBJ2-7, with a weak D call TRBD2 (7 bases). The sequencing here drew on CD4+ or CD8+ T cells sorted from blood, taken in a trial of the OX40 agonist ivuxolimab. For the CDR3, the DNA is TGTGCCAGCAGCCGTTCGGGGGGCGGGACCATCAGCGAGCAGTACTTC. Amino acids: CASSRSGGGTISEQYF.